This T cell receptor (beta chain) was sequenced in a study of cytotoxic CD8 clonotypes in ibrutinib-treated CLL. Germline CDR1 and CDR2: MDHEN and SYDVKM. CDR3 length: 16 residues. J lost 0 bases, V lost 6 bases, and 7 bases had no gene match. General observations from the study: Age-matched healthy donor levels were exceeded by baseline clonality, which tracked circulating CD8+ T-cell counts. Among the clonotypes, public ones were uncommon and contracted or held stable on treatment.

Clones were sequenced by immunoSEQ multiplex PCR, and TCRdb holds only the in-frame ones, with some missing. Of 58,000 or so clones listed, approximately 57% are singletons. Turning to this clone: The antigen remains unidentified.

The chain is built from TRBV28 and TRBJ1-3; TRBD1 matches 8 bases. The starting material was PBMCs, obtained after 12 months of ibrutinib treatment. The clonotype originates from a human donor with chronic lymphocytic leukemia. DNA for the CDR3: TGTGCCAGCAGACCGGGACAGGCCTTCTCTGGAAACACCATATATTTT. Translated: CASRPGQAFSGNTIYF.